The 21 T cell receptor beta chains listed next were all sequenced from one sample in a study of cytomegalovirus exposure and HLA in healthy donors. Clones were sequenced by immunoSEQ multiplex PCR, and TCRdb holds only the in-frame ones, with some missing. Among 110,000 to 150,000 clones listed, approximately 90% were seen once. Sequencing used PBMCs. These receptors came from a man younger than 35 in good health and CMV-seronegative.

Here the CDR3 DNA reads TGCGCCAGCAGCTTGCCGCCTAGCGGGAGTAATGAGCAGTTCTTC. The encoded protein is CASSLPPSGSNEQFF. The chain has TRBV5-1 and TRBJ2-1; 10 positions agree with TRBD2. This CDR3 is 15 amino acids long. Trimming at V came to 1 base and at J to 7 bases, leaving 5 bases not matched to a gene. CDR1 and CDR2 (germline): SGHRS, YFSETQ.

This sequence joins TRBV13 and TRBJ2-3, with a possible D match to TRBD1 (5 bases). This CDR3 spans 15 amino acids. Germline V gene lookup returns CDR1 PRHDT and CDR2 FYEKMQ (reference sequence). Trimming stripped 5 bases from V and 1 base from J, with 13 bases between. The chain's CDR3 is CASSKGEVGTDTQYF. The DNA for the CDR3 is TGTGCCAGCAGCAAAGGGGAAGTTGGCACAGATACGCAGTATTTT.

The CDR3 nucleotides read TGTGCCAGCAGTTCTCCACTAGCGGACTCCTACAATGAGCAGTTCTTC. Translating gives CASSSPLADSYNEQFF. The gene calls are TRBV27 and TRBJ2-1; 8 positions agree with TRBD2. Trimming removed 4 bases from V and 0 bases from J; junction bases left unmatched: 5. From germline, CDR1 is MNHEY and CDR2 SMNVEV (reference sequence). This CDR3 has 16 amino acids.

V and J are TRBV14 and TRBJ2-1; 10 bases match TRBD2. The V gene end was trimmed by 5 bases and the J gene end by 6 bases; junction bases not matched to a gene: 7. There are 15 residues in the CDR3. Germline lookup yields CDR1 SGHDN and CDR2 FVKESK. CDR3 in DNA: TGTGCCAGCAGCGCGCCGGGACTAGCGTTCAATGAGCAGTTCTTC. The encoded protein is CASSAPGLAFNEQFF.

The chain carries TRBV27 and TRBJ1-2; no clear D gene. V was pared by 2 bases and J by 7 bases, with 14 bases between. CDR3 length: 14 amino acids. Germline V CDR1 and CDR2: MNHEY, SMNVEV (reference sequence). The CDR3 region is CASSLVAGMFGYTF. CDR3 nucleotide sequence: TGTGCCAGCAGTTTAGTGGCAGGAATGTTTGGCTACACCTTC.

CDR3 DNA sequence: TGTGCCAGCAGCTTCGGGGGGGCCAAAAACATTCAGTACTTC. The encoded protein is CASSFGGAKNIQYF. The V gene is TRBV7-2, the J gene TRBJ2-4, with 7 bases lining up with TRBD2. Germline loops: CDR1 SGHTA, CDR2 FQGNSA. The J segment lost 1 base and the V segment lost 3 bases, leaving 0 bases of the junction unmatched. This CDR3 spans 14 amino acids.

The rearrangement joins TRBV5-4 to TRBJ1-1; 7 bases map to TRBD1. The CDR3 covers 13 residues. Germline V gives CDR1 SGHNT, CDR2 YYREEE (reference sequence). Trimming removed 1 base from V and 6 bases from J; junction bases left unmatched: 3. CDR3 coding DNA: TGTGCCAGCAGCTTGAGGGGGCGGGCTGAAGCTTTCTTT. This encodes CASSLRGRAEAFF. Supplemented by reference TRBV5-4 and TRBJ1-1, the full variable domain reads ETGVTQSPTHLIKTRGQQVTLRCSSQSGHNTVSWYQQALGQGPQFIFQYYREEENGRGNFPPRFSGLQFPNYSSELNVNALELDDSALYLCASSLRGRAEAFFGQGTRLTVV.

The genes are TRBV7-8 and TRBJ1-2, with 12 bases aligning to TRBD1. The CDR3 covers 11 residues. Germline CDR1 SGHVS, CDR2 FQNEAQ. V was pared by 5 bases and J by 14 bases, with 3 bases of the junction left unmatched. CDR3: CASSRGQGATF. The DNA for the CDR3 is TGTGCCAGCAGCCGGGGACAGGGGGCAACCTTC.

The DNA of the CDR3 is TGTGCCAGCTATCCGGACAGATCGAACACTGAAGCTTTCTTT. Translated: CASYPDRSNTEAFF. This sequence joins TRBV18 and TRBJ1-1, with a possible D match to TRBD1 (6 bases). The ends were cut back, 7 bases at V and 1 base at J, with 13 bases in the middle. Germline-derived CDR1 and CDR2 are KGHSH and LQKENI. This CDR3 comprises 14 residues.

This chain connects TRBV4-3 to TRBJ1-4; TRBD1 is a possible D gene (5 bases). V lost 1 base and J lost 2, with 14 bases in between. The germline gives CDR1 LGHNA, CDR2 YSLEER. This CDR3 is 17 amino acids long. The CDR3 DNA follows: TGCGCCAGCAGCCAAGTTCCACCGGGACTGACTAATGAAAAACTGTTTTTT. Amino acids: CASSQVPPGLTNEKLFF.

The chain carries TRBV29-1 and TRBJ1-5, with 7 bases lining up with TRBD1. Germline lookup yields CDR1 SQVTM and CDR2 ANQGSEA. The CDR3 covers 14 residues. V lost 4 bases and J lost 7; bases outside the gene matches: 10. The CDR3 DNA is TGCAGCGTTGGAACAGGGGAGCGAGGGCAGCCCCAGCATTTT. Amino acids: CSVGTGERGQPQHF.

This clone has more than one count but fewer than ten. This chain links TRBV18 with TRBJ1-6; tentative D call: TRBD1 (5 bases). The CDR3 runs to 15 residues. Germline V gives CDR1 KGHSH, CDR2 LQKENI. The ends were cut back, 1 base at V and 7 bases at J, with 11 bases in the middle. In DNA form, the CDR3 reads TGTGCCAGCTCACCACTCGGACAACCAAATTCACCCCTCCACTTT. It translates to CASSPLGQPNSPLHF.

CDR3 residues: CASSDWGRAVGYV. CDR3 coding DNA: TGCGCCAGCAGTGATTGGGGGAGGGCCGTCGGGTACGTC. The chain carries TRBV10-2 and TRBJ2-7; TRBD2 matches 7 bases. There are 13 residues in the CDR3. CDR1 is WSHSY and CDR2 is SAAADI in the germline V gene. V trimming: 3 bases; J trimming: 12 bases; junction bases outside the gene matches: 11.

V is TRBV6-6 and J is TRBJ2-1; 9 nucleotides align to TRBD2. The germline V gene has CDR1 MNHNY and CDR2 SVGAGI (reference sequence). V lost 8 bases to trimming and J lost 4 bases; unmatched junction nucleotides: 9. The CDR3 contains 15 residues. CDR3 bases: TGTGCCAGCGGGCGGGGGGGCTTGGGTTACAATGAGCAGTTCTTC. As protein: CASGRGGLGYNEQFF.

This chain connects TRBV7-6 to TRBJ1-1; TRBD1 agrees at 7 bases. Losses at the gene ends were 0 bases for V and 1 base for J; bases not matched to a gene: 8. The CDR3 sequence is 17 residues long. CDR1 and CDR2 from the germline V gene are SGHVS and FNYEAQ. CDR3 DNA: TGTGCCAGCAGCTTAGCCAACAGGGGTAGAGGGAACACTGAAGCTTTCTTT. Protein sequence: CASSLANRGRGNTEAFF.

This clone has just a few counts. The chain recombines TRBV11-2 with TRBJ1-5; 8 bases match TRBD1. Germline V gene data show CDR1 as SGHAT and CDR2 as FQNNGV. V lost 6 bases and J lost 0; bases outside the gene matches: 7. The CDR3 is 16 amino acids. This CDR3 is CASRSGQANSNQPQHF. The CDR3 DNA reads as TGTGCCAGCAGATCGGGACAGGCTAATAGCAATCAGCCCCAGCATTTT.

The chain has TRBV5-1 and TRBJ2-1; 7 bases match TRBD2. The V gene end was trimmed by 2 bases and the J gene end by 2 bases; junction bases not matched to a gene: 4. There are 15 residues in the CDR3. Germline CDR1 SGHRS, CDR2 YFSETQ. The DNA of the CDR3 is TGCGCCAGCAGCTTTGTCGGGGGGACCTACAATGAGCAGTTCTTC. Translating gives CASSFVGGTYNEQFF.

V is TRBV9 and J is TRBJ2-1; unclear D gene. The V end lost 4 bases, the J end lost 10 bases, and 18 bases lay between the germline ends. This CDR3 spans 14 amino acids. The germline CDR1 and CDR2 sequences are SGDLS and YYNGEE. This CDR3 reads CASSPLYSFGEQFF. CDR3 DNA sequence: TGTGCCAGCAGCCCGCTCTACTCCTTCGGGGAGCAGTTCTTC. The variable domain in full, with the rest retrieved from reference TRBV9 and TRBJ2-1, is DSGVTQTPKHLITATGQRVTLRCSPRSGDLSVYWYQQSLDQGLQFLIQYYNGEERAKGNILERFSAQQFPDLHSELNLSSLELGDSALYFCASSPLYSFGEQFFGPGTRLTVL.

In its sample, this clone was seen a few times. This chain links TRBV4-2 with TRBJ1-5, with TRBD1 matching over 7 bases. The CDR3 has 17 residues. V was pared by 0 bases and J by 3 bases, with 8 bases of the junction left unmatched. Germline V lookup: CDR1 LGHNA, CDR2 YNFKEQ. Here the CDR3 DNA reads TGTGCCAGCAGCCAAGATAGAGGGGGCGAGAACAATCAGCCCCAGCATTTT. This encodes CASSQDRGGENNQPQHF.

The rearrangement joins TRBV30 to TRBJ1-2; D might be TRBD1 (6 bases). V dropped 1 base and J dropped 3 bases, with 15 bases sitting between them. Germline CDR1 GTSNPN, CDR2 SVGIG (reference sequence). This CDR3 comprises 15 residues. The DNA of the CDR3 is TGTGCCTGGAGTGCCTCCCCGACAGGCGACTATGGCTACACCTTC. Translated: CAWSASPTGDYGYTF.

V is TRBV19 and J is TRBJ1-5; TRBD1 might be the D (6 bases). The V gene's germline CDR1 is LNHDA and CDR2 SQIVND (reference sequence). V was pared by 4 bases and J by 7 bases, with 17 bases between. The CDR3 extends over 15 amino acids. The CDR3 sequence is CASSTQQGLGQPQHF. The CDR3 nucleotides are TGTGCCAGTAGTACACAGCAGGGGTTGGGGCAGCCCCAGCATTTT.